This TCR beta chain stems from a study of Ad26.COV2.S vaccination and SARS-CoV-2 variants. Germline CDR1 and CDR2: PRHDT and FYEKMQ (reference sequence). The germline V and J ends were trimmed by 4 bases and 5 bases, with 10 bases remaining between them. The CDR3 runs to 13 residues. The treatment: 19 received Ad26.COV2.S at low or high dose, single or two shots; 5 received placebo; per-sample allocation not given. The study sampled participants on day 63 after the first vaccine or placebo injection. Clones were sequenced by immunoSEQ multiplex PCR, and TCRdb holds only the in-frame ones, with some missing. The sample carries about 680,000 clones, more than 70% recorded once.

Sequenced here: peripheral blood, sampled in a trial of Ad26.COV2.S vaccine versus placebo. The receptor's source is a person aged 18-60 years who received the Ad26.COV2.S COVID-19 vaccine or a placebo. The chain links TRBV13 to TRBJ2-3; no definite D call. CDR3 DNA sequence: TGTGCCAGCAGCTCGAGACCCAAAGATACGCAGTATTTT. Translated: CASSSRPKDTQYF.